A single sample is the source of the 9 T cell receptor beta chains below, sequenced in a study of OX40 agonist ivuxolimab in advanced cancers. Libraries were prepared by immunoSEQ multiplex PCR; TCRdb keeps only in-frame clonotypes and omits some of them. The sample gives tens of thousands of clones, 88% of which show up once; roughly 0.44% is in the top ten. Material: CD4+ or CD8+ T cells sorted from blood, obtained in a trial of the OX40 agonist ivuxolimab. The receptors shown here come from an adult with an advanced solid tumor such as melanoma, head and neck, liver or kidney cancer.

The chain has TRBV4-3 and TRBJ2-7; 11 bases line up with TRBD2. This CDR3 comprises 18 residues. Trimming took 0 bases from V and 2 from J; bases not matched to a gene: 9. CDR1 and CDR2 (germline): LGHNA, YSLEER. The CDR3 protein is CASSQEAGSSGGPYEQYF. Written as DNA, the CDR3 is TGCGCCAGCAGCCAAGAGGCAGGCTCTAGCGGGGGGCCCTACGAGCAGTACTTC.

J is TRBJ2-5 and V is TRBV23-1; D assignment may be TRBD1 or TRBD2 (6 bases each). Being an ORF, TRBV23-1 has a function that is uncertain. This CDR3 has 15 amino acids. Between the trimmed V and J ends, which lost 7 bases and 2 bases, there was a span of 17 bases. The CDR3, as DNA: TGCGCCAGCATGGTGGGGGGCGTAAGGCAAGAGACCCAGTACTTC. As protein: CASMVGGVRQETQYF.

This rearrangement joins TRBV5-1 to TRBJ1-2; possible D gene TRBD1, 6 bases. The CDR3 loop spans 14 amino acids. The germline CDR1 and CDR2 sequences are SGHRS and YFSETQ. Trimming stripped 4 bases from V and 6 bases from J, with 16 bases between. The CDR3 reads CASSRTTGDDGYTF. DNA for the CDR3: TGCGCCAGCAGCCGAACGACAGGTGATGATGGCTACACCTTC.

V usage is TRBV19 and J usage is TRBJ1-2, with D possibly being TRBD1 (6 bases). The germline CDR1 and CDR2 sequences are LNHDA and SQIVND (reference sequence). Trimming took 5 bases from V and 4 from J, leaving 11 bases between them. The CDR3 is 13 amino acids. In nucleotides, the CDR3 is TGTGCCAGTAGTCCCAGGGGCGCCTATGGCTACACCTTC. Protein sequence: CASSPRGAYGYTF.

This chain links TRBV18 with TRBJ2-5, with D perhaps matching TRBD2 (6 bases). The CDR3 has 15 amino acids. Germline-derived CDR1 and CDR2 are KGHSH and LQKENI. The ends were cut back, 4 bases at V and 1 base at J, with 13 bases in the middle. CDR3 nucleotides: TGTGCCAGCTCACAAAACCGGAGGGCCCAAGAGACCCAGTACTTC. This codes for CASSQNRRAQETQYF.

The genes are TRBV5-5 and TRBJ1-2, with TRBD1 identical over 7 bases. The length of the CDR3 is 16 residues. Losses at the gene ends were 0 bases for V and 3 bases for J; bases not matched to a gene: 8. Germline-derived CDR1 and CDR2 are SGHKS and YYEKEE (reference sequence). CDR3 bases: TGTGCCAGCAGCTTGGCTCTCGAGGGGGCGTACTATGGCTACACCTTC. Translation: CASSLALEGAYYGYTF. Using reference TRBV5-5 and TRBJ1-2 for the parts outside the CDR3, the full variable domain is DAGVTQSPTHLIKTRGQQVTLRCSPISGHKSVSWYQQVLGQGPQFIFQYYEKEERGRGNFPDRFSARQFPNYSSELNVNALLLGDSALYLCASSLALEGAYYGYTFGSGTRLTVV.

There are a few counts of this clone. This chain joins TRBV7-2 and TRBJ2-2; TRBD1 might be the D (5 bases). This CDR3 contains 16 residues. The germline V gene has CDR1 SGHTA and CDR2 FQGNSA. The V gene lost 5 bases and the J gene lost 1 base, with 14 bases spanning the gap. The CDR3 protein is CASSPLIGQNTGELFF. CDR3 DNA sequence: TGTGCCAGCAGCCCTCTTATCGGACAGAACACCGGGGAGCTGTTTTTT.

The chain uses TRBV25-1 and TRBJ1-5; D gene ambiguous. Germline V gives CDR1 MGHDK, CDR2 SYGVNS. V was cut by 2 bases and J by 6 bases, with 14 bases left in between. This CDR3 region has 15 residues. CDR3 protein: CASSEEGGSGQPQHF. In nucleotides, the CDR3 is TGTGCCAGCAGTGAAGAGGGAGGGTCGGGTCAGCCCCAGCATTTT.

CDR3 bases: TGTGCCAGCAGTGTCGGTTTGGGGTACGACTATGGCTACACCTTC. It codes for CASSVGLGYDYGYTF. This chain connects TRBV6-4 to TRBJ1-2, with D unclear. This CDR3 spans 15 amino acids. The V end was cut by 4 bases, the J end by 3 bases, with 15 bases between. Germline CDR1 and CDR2: MRHNA and SNTAGT.